The T cell receptor beta chain under discussion was sequenced for a study of regulatory T cells in long-lasting Graves disease (dated by TCRdb to the early 2020s). Regarding the study in general: Newly diagnosed Graves' disease patients had taken antithyroid drugs for less than 3 months. A total of roughly 33 samples underwent TCR sequencing: some 13 from persistent and about 20 from newly diagnosed Graves' disease patients. The study was conducted in China and was registered as a clinical trial. Peripheral blood TCR sequencing and RNA sequencing compared persistent Graves' disease patients with newly diagnosed Graves' disease patients.

V loses 4 bases of germline sequence and J loses 8 bases, and the interval between the two ends is 12 bases. The CDR3, from cysteine to phenylalanine, totals 13 residues. The sequence is cut down to CDR3 DNA, 39 bases in frame from base 1. CDR1 is given as ENHRY and CDR2 as SYGVKD, both from the germline V gene. The sample's time point label, decoded: newly diagnosed GD, antithyroid drugs for less than 3 months. RNA was extracted from PBMCs in TRIzol for both TCR sequencing and RNA sequencing. Graves' disease was diagnosed according to American Thyroid Association guidelines. Patients were recruited from an endocrinology department in Xi'an, China. Each patient gave approximately 9 milliliters of peripheral blood, collected in an EDTA anticoagulant tube. Ficoll Paque Plus density gradient separation was used to isolate PBMCs, and no additional T cell sorting was done. RNA quality was checked with an Agilent 2100 Bioanalyzer and agarose gel, and concentration with a NanoDrop 2000.

The paper's findings and limits, for the study overall: Persistent disease showed preferential use of TRBV28, TRBJ1-2 and TRBJ2-5, whereas newly diagnosed disease favored TRBV20-1 and TRBJ2-1. Sequencing and analysis were limited to the TCR beta chain. Peripheral blood alone was examined, since thyroid tissue, which constituted the primary lesion, could not be accessed. Lower TCR Shannon entropy and fewer highly expanded clones were observed in persistent Graves' disease patients than in newly diagnosed patients, which suggested clonal expansion. Persistent patients shared more public clonotypes among themselves (fewer than 3,000) than newly diagnosed patients did (approximately 970). As a limitation, the authors acknowledged that the small sample size may reduce accuracy.

Library construction relied on multiplex PCR. Sequenced on an Illumina HiSeq 4000. TCR beta libraries were built with iRepertoire HTBI primers and Arm-PCR amplification of CDR3 regions. Before sequencing, the PCR products underwent gel purification. Turning to the authors' computational methods: Across samples, around 62 TRBV and 13 to 15 TRBJ segments were identified and used for gene usage analysis of CDR3 amino acid clonotypes. COPE and FqMerger were used to merge filtered high-quality paired reads into contigs. BLAST was used to align contigs to IMGT TRBV, TRBD and TRBJ reference genes, and CDR3 was defined according to IMGT. Any clonotype with a frequency above 0.1% was counted as a highly expanded clone. Repertoire diversity was measured by Shannon entropy, and V-J evenness by the Gini coefficient. A clonotype was considered public if more than one individual shared it. TCRdb redid the processing of the public reads, applying fastp at Q25 and MiXCR, and retained in-frame beta chains. Each entry is one CDR3 protein sequence, shown with its most common DNA and genes. TCRdb assigned the V and J calls; the authors' analysis was not used. In all, the sample holds 200,000 to 250,000 distinct CDR3 sequences, and about a sixth of those were seen once. Of the sample, approximately 20% falls within the top ten clones.

This clonotype was counted a few times. Its antigen is still unknown. Base qualities are not at hand, and no much larger clone is one base apart. Sequenced here: peripheral blood mononuclear cells (PBMCs), sampled at new diagnosis, from a patient treated with antithyroid drugs. Recombination joined TRBV10-3 with TRBJ1-3, and possibly TRBD1, on 5 matching bases. This TCR came from a female donor with Graves disease. CDR3 region: CAISAQAGDTIYF. The nucleotides are TGTGCCATCAGTGCACAGGCGGGAGACACCATATATTTT.